The rows below give T cell receptor beta chains drawn from one sample of a study of blood T cell repertoires in COVID-19. Clones were read by immunoSEQ multiplex PCR, and TCRdb kept only the in-frame ones, dropping some. Of about 190,000 clones in the sample, around nine tenths were seen once. The sequencing input was peripheral blood. All receptors derive from a woman between 18 and 29 years old who had recovered from COVID-19. The CDR3 runs from the conserved cysteine through the conserved F or W. The order of the fields is clone size, D gene, V gene, CDR3 length, J gene, CDR3 protein, CDR3 DNA. A D gene is named only where the DNA matches it firmly. For some rows the clone size is stated as once, few or many, or as a class when expanded; others skip it.

>NA|TRBD2|TRBV4-3|17|TRBJ2-1
CASSQDQVQRGGYEQFF
TGCGCCAGCAGCCAAGATCAAGTCCAGCGGGGGGGCTATGAGCAGTTCTTC
>NA|NA|TRBV2|13|TRBJ2-1
CASSDGGFSEQFF
TGTGCCAGCAGTGACGGAGGGTTTAGTGAGCAGTTCTTC
>NA|NA|TRBV7-9|15|TRBJ1-6
CASSFQTGLNSPLHF
TGTGCCAGCAGCTTCCAAACAGGCCTTAATTCACCCCTCCACTTT
>NA|NA|TRBV19|13|TRBJ2-1
CASSISVYNEQFF
TGTGCCAGTAGTATATCTGTCTACAATGAGCAGTTCTTC
>NA|NA|TRBV4-1|14|TRBJ2-3
CASSQVEGTDTQYF
TGCGCCAGCAGCCAAGTGGAGGGGACAGATACGCAGTATTTT
>NA|TRBD1|TRBV7-2|15|TRBJ2-5
CASSLQGARRETQYF
TGTGCCAGCAGCTTACAGGGGGCAAGGCGAGAGACCCAGTACTTC
>NA|TRBD2|TRBV7-2|15|TRBJ2-5
CASSFGTSGGETQYF
TGTGCCAGCAGCTTCGGGACTAGCGGGGGAGAGACCCAGTACTTC
>few|NA|TRBV19|16|TRBJ1-2
CASSVGQGMDRYGYTF
TGTGCCAGTAGTGTGGGACAAGGAATGGATCGCTATGGCTACACCTTC
>NA|NA|TRBV6-2/TRBV6-3|14|TRBJ2-1
CASSYSGPYNEQFF
TGTGCCAGCAGTTACTCGGGCCCCTACAATGAGCAGTTCTTC
>NA|NA|TRBV4-1|17|TRBJ2-7
CASSQVALKVRSYEQYF
TGCGCCAGCAGCCAAGTAGCACTAAAAGTACGATCCTACGAGCAGTACTTC
>NA|TRBD2|TRBV7-6|15|TRBJ2-1
CASSSQASGGDEQFF
TGTGCCAGCAGCTCCCAAGCTAGCGGGGGAGATGAGCAGTTCTTC
>NA|TRBD1|TRBV11-3|14|TRBJ2-7
CASSLRTGDYEQYF
TGTGCCAGCAGCCTAAGGACAGGGGACTACGAGCAGTACTTC
>once|TRBD2|TRBV4-2|16|TRBJ2-3
CASSQPPGTSADTQYF
TGTGCCAGCAGCCAACCCCCCGGGACTAGCGCAGATACGCAGTATTTT
>NA|NA|TRBV6-5|14|TRBJ2-5
CASSYWGRQETQYF
TGTGCCAGCAGTTACTGGGGCAGGCAAGAGACCCAGTACTTC
>NA|NA|TRBV2|15|TRBJ1-2
CASSLRTQNNYGYTF
TGTGCCAGCAGTTTGCGGACTCAAAATAACTATGGCTACACCTTC
>once|NA|TRBV7-8|14|TRBJ1-5
CASSLGAGEQPQHF
TGTGCCAGCAGCTTAGGGGCAGGGGAGCAGCCCCAGCATTTT
>NA|TRBD1|TRBV7-9|15|TRBJ1-5
CASSPDGQGHQPQHF
TGTGCCAGCAGCCCCGACGGACAGGGACATCAGCCCCAGCATTTT
>NA|NA|TRBV12-3/TRBV12-4|11|TRBJ2-5
CASSPEKTQYF
TGTGCCAGCAGTCCTGAGAAGACCCAGTACTTC
>NA|NA|TRBV19|17|TRBJ1-5
CASSMIALQASNQPQHF
TGTGCCAGTAGTATGATAGCCTTACAGGCGAGCAATCAGCCCCAGCATTTT
>NA|TRBD1|TRBV10-3|14|TRBJ1-2
CALSSGQAPGGYTF
TGTGCCCTGTCAAGTGGACAGGCTCCAGGTGGCTACACCTTC
>NA|TRBD1|TRBV3-1/TRBV3-2|15|TRBJ2-7
CASSVGTGGTYEQYF
TGTGCCAGCAGCGTAGGGACAGGGGGTACCTACGAGCAGTACTTC
>NA|TRBD2|TRBV11-3|16|TRBJ2-2
CASSLSAGDRTGELFF
TGTGCCAGCAGCTTATCGGCGGGAGACCGGACCGGGGAGCTGTTTTTT
>NA|NA|TRBV5-1|15|TRBJ1-1
CASSASGFANTEAFF
TGCGCCAGCAGCGCCTCAGGGTTTGCGAACACTGAAGCTTTCTTT
>NA|TRBD1|TRBV12-5|17|TRBJ2-2
CASGWSGTGRSTGELFF
TGTGCTAGTGGTTGGTCCGGGACAGGGAGGAGTACCGGGGAGCTGTTTTTT
>NA|TRBD2|TRBV7-6|15|TRBJ2-3
CASSSTSESTDTQYF
TGTGCCAGCAGCTCGACTAGCGAATCCACAGATACGCAGTATTTT
>NA|NA|TRBV2|16|TRBJ2-2
CASSEEGLPNTGELFF
TGTGCCAGCAGTGAAGAGGGGCTCCCGAACACCGGGGAGCTGTTTTTT
>NA|NA|TRBV14|14|TRBJ1-2
CASSQDRANYGYTF
TGTGCCAGCAGCCAAGACAGGGCTAACTATGGCTACACCTTC
>once|NA|TRBV7-6|17|TRBJ2-2
CASSLVGSGRNTGELFF
TGTGCCAGCAGCTTAGTGGGCTCAGGGCGGAACACCGGGGAGCTGTTTTTT
>many|TRBD1|TRBV6-4|16|TRBJ2-1
CASSDKGTGDHNEQFF
TGTGCCAGCAGTGACAAAGGGACAGGAGATCACAATGAGCAGTTCTTC
>NA|NA|TRBV5-5|13|TRBJ1-2
CASSLDRNYGYTF
TGTGCCAGCAGCTTGGACAGGAACTATGGCTACACCTTC
>NA|TRBD1|TRBV5-1|17|TRBJ2-1
CASSNWALGQGFNEQFF
TGCGCCAGCAGTAATTGGGCGTTGGGACAGGGTTTCAATGAGCAGTTCTTC
>NA|NA|TRBV19|17|TRBJ2-3
CASSPRSSGDFRDTQYF
TGTGCCAGTAGCCCAAGGAGTAGCGGAGACTTTAGAGATACGCAGTATTTT
>NA|TRBD1|TRBV12-3/TRBV12-4|13|TRBJ2-2
CASSPQGAGELFF
TGTGCCAGCAGTCCACAGGGGGCCGGGGAGCTGTTTTTT
>NA|NA|TRBV7-2|16|TRBJ2-6
CASRLAPGSGANVLTF
TGTGCCAGCAGATTAGCCCCGGGTTCGGGGGCCAACGTCCTGACTTTC
>NA|TRBD1|TRBV3-1/TRBV3-2|16|TRBJ1-2
CASSPGGQGGVEGYTF
TGTGCCAGCAGCCCAGGGGGACAGGGCGGGGTCGAGGGCTACACCTTC
>NA|NA|TRBV7-9|16|TRBJ2-1
CASSSPDFPLYNEQFF
TGTGCCAGCAGCTCCCCGGACTTTCCCCTATACAATGAGCAGTTCTTC
>once|TRBD2|TRBV7-9|19|TRBJ2-1
CASSPGLAGTVVSYNEQFF
TGTGCCAGCAGCCCGGGACTAGCGGGTACAGTTGTCTCCTACAATGAGCAGTTCTTC
>NA|NA|TRBV6-2/TRBV6-3|18|TRBJ1-6
CASSYAGSWSSYNSPLHF
TGTGCCAGCAGTTACGCCGGGAGCTGGAGCTCCTATAATTCACCCCTCCACTTT
>NA|NA|TRBV5-4|17|TRBJ2-6
CASSLVRQNSGANVLTF
TGTGCCAGCAGCTTGGTGCGGCAAAACTCTGGGGCCAACGTCCTGACTTTC
>NA|TRBD1|TRBV5-8|15|TRBJ2-5
CASSGRDRGFETQYF
TGTGCCAGCAGCGGCCGGGACAGGGGGTTTGAGACCCAGTACTTC
>NA|NA|TRBV19|13|TRBJ1-2
CASSVRQNYGYTF
TGTGCCAGTAGTGTGCGACAGAACTATGGCTACACCTTC
>few|NA|TRBV3-1/TRBV3-2|15|TRBJ2-2
CASTRWDLNTGELFF
TGTGCCAGCACCCGCTGGGACTTAAACACCGGGGAGCTGTTTTTT
>NA|NA|TRBV7-2|16|TRBJ1-2
CASSLISGTGIGGYTF
TGTGCCAGCAGCTTAATCTCGGGCACAGGAATCGGCGGCTACACCTTC
>NA|NA|TRBV4-3|19|TRBJ1-6
CASSQEGPSGVLYNSPLHF
TGCGCCAGCAGCCAAGAAGGTCCCAGCGGGGTCCTTTATAATTCACCCCTCCACTTT
>NA|TRBD2|TRBV4-3|15|TRBJ2-1
CASSQRLAAINEQFF
TGCGCCAGCAGCCAACGACTAGCGGCGATCAATGAGCAGTTCTTC